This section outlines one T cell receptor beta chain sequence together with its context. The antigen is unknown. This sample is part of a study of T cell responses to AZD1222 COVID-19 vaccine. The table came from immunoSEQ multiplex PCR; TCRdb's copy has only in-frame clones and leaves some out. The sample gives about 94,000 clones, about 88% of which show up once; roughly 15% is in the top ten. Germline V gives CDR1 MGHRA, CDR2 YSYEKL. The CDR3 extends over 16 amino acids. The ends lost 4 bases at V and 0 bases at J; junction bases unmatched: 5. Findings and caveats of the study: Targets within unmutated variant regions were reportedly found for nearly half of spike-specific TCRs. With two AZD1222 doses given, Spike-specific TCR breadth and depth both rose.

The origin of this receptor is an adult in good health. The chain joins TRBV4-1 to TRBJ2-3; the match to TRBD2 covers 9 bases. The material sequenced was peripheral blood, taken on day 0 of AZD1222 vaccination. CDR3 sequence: CASSRGAGGSTDTQYF. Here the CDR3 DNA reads TGCGCCAGCAGCCGAGGAGCGGGGGGCAGCACAGATACGCAGTATTTT.